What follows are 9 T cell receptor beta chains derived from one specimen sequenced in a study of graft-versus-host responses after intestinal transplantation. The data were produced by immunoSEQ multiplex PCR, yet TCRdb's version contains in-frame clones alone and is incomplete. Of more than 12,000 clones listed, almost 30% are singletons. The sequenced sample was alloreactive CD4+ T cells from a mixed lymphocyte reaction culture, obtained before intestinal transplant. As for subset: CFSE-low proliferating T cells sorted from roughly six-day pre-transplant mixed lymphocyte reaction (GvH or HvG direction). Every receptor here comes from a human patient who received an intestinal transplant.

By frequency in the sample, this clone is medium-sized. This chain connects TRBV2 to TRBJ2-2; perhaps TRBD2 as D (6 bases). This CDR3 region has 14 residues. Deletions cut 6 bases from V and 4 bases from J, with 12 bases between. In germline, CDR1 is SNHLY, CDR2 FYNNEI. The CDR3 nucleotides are TGTGCCAGCAGATACCTGGGGGGCACCGGGGAGCTGTTTTTT. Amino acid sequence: CASRYLGGTGELFF.

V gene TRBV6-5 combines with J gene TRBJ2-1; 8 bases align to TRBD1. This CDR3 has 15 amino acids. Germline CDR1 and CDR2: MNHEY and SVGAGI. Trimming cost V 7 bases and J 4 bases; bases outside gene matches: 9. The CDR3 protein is CASNPRTGKYNEQFF. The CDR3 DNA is TGTGCCAGCAATCCTCGGACAGGGAAATACAATGAGCAGTTCTTC.

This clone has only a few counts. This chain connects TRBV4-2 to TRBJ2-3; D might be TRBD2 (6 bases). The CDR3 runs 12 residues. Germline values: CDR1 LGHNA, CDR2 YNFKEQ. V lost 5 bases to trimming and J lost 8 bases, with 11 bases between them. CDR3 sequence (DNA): TGTGCCAGCAGCTCGACTAGAAGTACGCAGTATTTT. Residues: CASSSTRSTQYF.

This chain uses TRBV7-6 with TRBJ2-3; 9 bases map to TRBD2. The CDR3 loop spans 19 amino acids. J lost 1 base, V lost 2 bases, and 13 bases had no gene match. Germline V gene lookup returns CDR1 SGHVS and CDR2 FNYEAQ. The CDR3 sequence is CASSLRPLAGVTGTDTQYF. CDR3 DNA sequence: TGTGCCAGCAGCTTACGCCCCTTAGCGGGGGTTACCGGCACAGATACGCAGTATTTT.

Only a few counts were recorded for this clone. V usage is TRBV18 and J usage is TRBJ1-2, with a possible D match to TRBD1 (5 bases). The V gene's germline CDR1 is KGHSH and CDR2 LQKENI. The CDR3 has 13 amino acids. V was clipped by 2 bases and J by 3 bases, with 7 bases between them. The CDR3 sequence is CASSPGADYGYTF. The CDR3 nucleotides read TGTGCCAGCTCACCAGGGGCGGACTATGGCTACACCTTC. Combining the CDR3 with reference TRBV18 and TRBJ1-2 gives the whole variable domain NAGVMQNPRHLVRRRGQEARLRCSPMKGHSHVYWYRQLPEEGLKFMVYLQKENIIDESGMPKERFSAEFPKEGPSILRIQQVVRGDSAAYFCASSPGADYGYTFGSGTRLTVV.

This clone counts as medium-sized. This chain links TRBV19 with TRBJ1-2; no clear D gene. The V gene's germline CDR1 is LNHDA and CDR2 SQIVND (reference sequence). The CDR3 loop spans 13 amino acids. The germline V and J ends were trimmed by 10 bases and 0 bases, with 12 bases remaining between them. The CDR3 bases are TGTGCCACCCGGTGGAGAGCTAACTATGGCTACACCTTC. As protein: CATRWRANYGYTF.

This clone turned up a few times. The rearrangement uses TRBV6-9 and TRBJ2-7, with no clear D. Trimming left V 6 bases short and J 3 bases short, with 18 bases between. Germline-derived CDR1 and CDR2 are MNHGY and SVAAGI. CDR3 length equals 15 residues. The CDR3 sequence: CASSSRKWQVYEQYF. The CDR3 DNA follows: TGTGCCAGCAGCTCTCGGAAGTGGCAGGTCTACGAGCAGTACTTC.

The CDR3 sequence is CASSVAGRETQYF. The DNA of the CDR3 is TGTGCCAGCAGTGTGGCAGGGAGGGAGACCCAGTACTTC. The rearrangement uses TRBV2 and TRBJ2-5; a possible D gene is TRBD2 (6 bases). Germline V gives CDR1 SNHLY, CDR2 FYNNEI. The V end lost 4 bases, the J end lost 5 bases, and 11 bases lay between the germline ends. The CDR3 totals 13 residues.

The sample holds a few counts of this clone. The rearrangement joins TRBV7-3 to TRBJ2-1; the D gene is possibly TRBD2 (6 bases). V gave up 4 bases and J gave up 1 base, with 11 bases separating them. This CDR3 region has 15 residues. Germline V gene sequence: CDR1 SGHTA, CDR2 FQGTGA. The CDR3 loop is CASSSQRASYNEQFF. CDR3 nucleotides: TGTGCCAGCAGCTCGCAGCGGGCATCCTACAATGAGCAGTTCTTC.